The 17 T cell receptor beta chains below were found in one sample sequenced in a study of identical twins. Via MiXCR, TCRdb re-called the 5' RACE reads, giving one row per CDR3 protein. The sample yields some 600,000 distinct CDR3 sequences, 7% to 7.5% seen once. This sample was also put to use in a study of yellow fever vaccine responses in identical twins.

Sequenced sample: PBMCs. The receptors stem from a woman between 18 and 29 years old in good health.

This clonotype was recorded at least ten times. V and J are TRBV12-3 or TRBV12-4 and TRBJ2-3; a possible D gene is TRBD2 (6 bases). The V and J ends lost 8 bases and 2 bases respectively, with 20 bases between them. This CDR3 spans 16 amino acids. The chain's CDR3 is CASHQEGRDYTDTQYF. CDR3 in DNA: TGTGCCAGCCACCAGGAGGGGCGGGATTACACAGATACGCAGTATTTT.

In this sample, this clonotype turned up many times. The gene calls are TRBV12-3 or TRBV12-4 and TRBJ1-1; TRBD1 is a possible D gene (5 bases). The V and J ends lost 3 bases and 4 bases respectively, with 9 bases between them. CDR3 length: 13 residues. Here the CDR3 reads CASSFEGRTEAFF. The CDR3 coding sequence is TGTGCCAGCAGTTTTGAGGGGCGCACTGAAGCTTTCTTT.

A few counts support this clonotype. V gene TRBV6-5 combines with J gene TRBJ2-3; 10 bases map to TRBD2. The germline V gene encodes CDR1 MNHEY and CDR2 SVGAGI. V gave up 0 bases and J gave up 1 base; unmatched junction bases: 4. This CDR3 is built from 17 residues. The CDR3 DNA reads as TGTGCCAGCAGTTACTCCCTAGCGGGGGAACGCACAGATACGCAGTATTTT. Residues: CASSYSLAGERTDTQYF.

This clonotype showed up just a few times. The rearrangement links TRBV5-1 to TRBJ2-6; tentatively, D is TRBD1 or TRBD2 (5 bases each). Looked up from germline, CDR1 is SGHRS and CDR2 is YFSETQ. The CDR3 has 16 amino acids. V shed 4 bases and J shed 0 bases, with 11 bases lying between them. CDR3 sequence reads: CASSPGTFSGANVLTF. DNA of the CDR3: TGCGCCAGCAGCCCCGGGACCTTCTCTGGGGCCAACGTCCTGACTTTC.

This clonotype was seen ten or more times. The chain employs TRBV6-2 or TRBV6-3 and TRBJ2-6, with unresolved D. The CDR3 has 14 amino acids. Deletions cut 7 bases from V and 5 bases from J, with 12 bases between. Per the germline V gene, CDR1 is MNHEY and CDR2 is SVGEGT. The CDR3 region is CASTQTVRANVLTF. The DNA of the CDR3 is TGTGCCAGCACCCAAACCGTTCGGGCCAACGTCCTGACTTTC.

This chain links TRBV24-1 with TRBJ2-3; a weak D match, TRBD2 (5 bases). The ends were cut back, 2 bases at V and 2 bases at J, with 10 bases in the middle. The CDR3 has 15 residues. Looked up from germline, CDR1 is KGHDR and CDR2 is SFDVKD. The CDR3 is CATSDSLENTDTQYF. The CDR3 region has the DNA TGTGCCACCAGTGATTCACTAGAGAACACAGATACGCAGTATTTT.

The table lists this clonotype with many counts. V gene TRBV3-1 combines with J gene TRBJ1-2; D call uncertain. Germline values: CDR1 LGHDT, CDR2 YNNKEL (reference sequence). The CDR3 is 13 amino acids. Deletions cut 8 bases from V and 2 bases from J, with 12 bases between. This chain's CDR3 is CASSGPSNYGYTF. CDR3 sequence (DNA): TGTGCCAGCTCGGGCCCCAGCAACTATGGCTACACCTTC.

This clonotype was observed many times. The CDR3: CATSDPPGTSGRSRNEQFF. DNA for the CDR3: TGTGCCACCAGTGATCCCCCAGGGACTAGCGGGAGGTCCAGGAATGAGCAGTTCTTC. The V gene is TRBV24-1, the J gene TRBJ2-1, with 15 bases fitting TRBD2. CDR3 length equals 19 residues. V lost 3 bases to trimming and J lost 7 bases; unmatched junction nucleotides: 12. The germline V gene encodes CDR1 KGHDR and CDR2 SFDVKD.

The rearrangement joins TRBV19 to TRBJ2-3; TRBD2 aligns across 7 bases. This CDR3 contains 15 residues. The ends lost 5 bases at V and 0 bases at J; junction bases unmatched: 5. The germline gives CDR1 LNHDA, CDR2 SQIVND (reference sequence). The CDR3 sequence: CASSPQAGSTDTQYF. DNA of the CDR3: TGTGCCAGTAGTCCTCAAGCGGGAAGCACAGATACGCAGTATTTT.

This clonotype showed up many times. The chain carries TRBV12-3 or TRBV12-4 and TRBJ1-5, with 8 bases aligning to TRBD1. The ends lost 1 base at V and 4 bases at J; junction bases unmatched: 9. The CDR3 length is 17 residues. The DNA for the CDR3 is TGTGCCAGCAGTTTAGGCGGACAGGGAATATGGAATCAGCCCCAGCATTTT. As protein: CASSLGGQGIWNQPQHF.

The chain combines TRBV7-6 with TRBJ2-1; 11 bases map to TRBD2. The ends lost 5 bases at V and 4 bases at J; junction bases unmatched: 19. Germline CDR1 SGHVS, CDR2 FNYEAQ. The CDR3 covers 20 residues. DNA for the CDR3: TGTGCCAGCAGCCCTCTTGGGCATCTAACTAGCGGGAGTTCATACAATGAGCAGTTCTTC. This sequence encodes CASSPLGHLTSGSSYNEQFF.

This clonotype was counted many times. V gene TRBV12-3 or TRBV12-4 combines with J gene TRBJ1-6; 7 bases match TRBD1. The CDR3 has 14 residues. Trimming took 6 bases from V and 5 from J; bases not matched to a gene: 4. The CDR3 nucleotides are TGTGCCAGCAGAATAGACAGGGATAATTCACCCCTCCACTTT. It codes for CASRIDRDNSPLHF.

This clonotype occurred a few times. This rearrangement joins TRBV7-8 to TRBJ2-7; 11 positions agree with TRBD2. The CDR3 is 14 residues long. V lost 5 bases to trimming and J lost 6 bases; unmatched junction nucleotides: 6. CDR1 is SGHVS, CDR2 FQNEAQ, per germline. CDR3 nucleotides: TGTGCCAGCAGCCTTAGCGGGAGGGTAGGCGAGCAGTACTTC. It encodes CASSLSGRVGEQYF.

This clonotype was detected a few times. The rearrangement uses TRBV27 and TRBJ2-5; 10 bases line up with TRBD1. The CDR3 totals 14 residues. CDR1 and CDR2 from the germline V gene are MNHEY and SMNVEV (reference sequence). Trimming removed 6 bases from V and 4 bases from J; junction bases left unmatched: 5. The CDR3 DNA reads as TGTGCCAGCAGCCGGGACAGGGGAAGAGAGACCCAGTACTTC. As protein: CASSRDRGRETQYF.

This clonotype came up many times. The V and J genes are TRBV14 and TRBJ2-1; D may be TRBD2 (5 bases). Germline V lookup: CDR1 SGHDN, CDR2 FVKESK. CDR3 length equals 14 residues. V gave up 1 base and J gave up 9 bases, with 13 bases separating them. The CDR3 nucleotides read TGTGCCAGCAGCCAAGCGTTACTAGTCACTGAGCAGTTCTTC. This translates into CASSQALLVTEQFF.

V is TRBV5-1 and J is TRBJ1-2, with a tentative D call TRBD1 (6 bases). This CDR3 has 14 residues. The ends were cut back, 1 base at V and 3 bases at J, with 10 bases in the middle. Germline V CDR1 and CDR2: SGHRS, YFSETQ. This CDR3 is CASSLIRQDYGYTF. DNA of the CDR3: TGCGCCAGCAGCTTGATTAGACAGGACTATGGCTACACCTTC.

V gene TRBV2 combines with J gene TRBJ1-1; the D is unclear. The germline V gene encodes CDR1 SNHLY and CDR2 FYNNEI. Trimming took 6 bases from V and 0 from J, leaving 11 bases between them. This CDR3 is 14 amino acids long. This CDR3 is CASSPKLVNTEAFF. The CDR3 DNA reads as TGTGCCAGCAGCCCGAAGTTAGTGAACACTGAAGCTTTCTTT.